This record looks at one T cell receptor (beta chain) sequence and its context. Its antigen has not been determined. One base away there is no much larger clone; base qualities are not given. The sample comes from a study of blood T cell repertoires in COVID-19 (dated by TCRdb to the early 2020s). Concerning the study at large: Collaborator samples came from the United States, Italy and Spain and covered acute and convalescent phases of COVID-19. The material from the prospective study consisted of cDNA or gDNA derived from T cells, B-cell-depleted T cells, or PBMCs. Deeply sampled blood TCRbeta repertoires from subjects exposed to, actively infected with, or recovered from COVID-19 were included in the dataset. The repertoires were released in a freely available public database intended as a resource for research on the immune response to SARS-CoV-2. Samples came from the ongoing ImmuneRACE study (first 160 participants) plus 1,254 subjects from 6 global collaborators. The sample metadata nearly always contained a de-identified subject ID, COVID-19 status, age in years and sex. Where available, HLA class I and class II types were taken from metadata supplied by the sample provider and were not determined by assay-based typing. Summary of the overall study and its limitations: The quantity of clinical and demographic metadata differed by source and by participant and was supplied without curation.

TCRbeta CDR3 regions were amplified from genomic DNA using the immunoSEQ Assay, a bias-controlled multiplex PCR. The authors' pipeline ran thus. The number of nucleated cells in each sample was estimated by amplification of reference gene primers within the assay. To quantify the absolute abundance of each unique TCRbeta CDR3 rearrangement, sequence reads were collapsed and filtered. Productive Simpson clonality was computed per sample as the square root of Simpson's diversity index over productive rearrangements. TCRdb took over this immuneACCESS table, retaining in-frame rearrangements with V and J assigned. Such tables are incomplete; in checked studies, under half of the missing clones stem from an unresolved V gene, and the remainder is unexplained. V and J calls and clone size are copied from that table; D and trimming were computed from the DNA. The sample table shows some 180,000 clones, and around 89% are seen once. In total, the top ten clones hold 0.55% to 0.8% of the sample.

Collaborating institutions collected whole blood in K2EDTA tubes following their own protocols. For TCRbeta analysis, collaborators shipped samples as frozen whole blood, isolated PBMCs, or DNA extracted from either of those sample types. The trim is 0 bases for V and 2 bases for J, with a gap of 10 bases between the germline ends. Per the germline V gene, MNHEY is the CDR1 and SVGEGT is the CDR2. The CDR3, cysteine through phenylalanine, is 15 amino acids long. Only the CDR3 part of the read is kept: 45 bases, read in frame from the first base. The rearrangement combines TRBV6-2 or TRBV6-3 with TRBJ1-1, with no confidently assigned D gene. Input material: peripheral blood. This clonotype was sampled from a man aged 45-65 years with acute or convalescent COVID-19. The nucleotides read TGTGCCAGCAGTTACTCACCGAGAATTAACACTGAAGCTTTCTTT. Its translation reads: CASSYSPRINTEAFF.